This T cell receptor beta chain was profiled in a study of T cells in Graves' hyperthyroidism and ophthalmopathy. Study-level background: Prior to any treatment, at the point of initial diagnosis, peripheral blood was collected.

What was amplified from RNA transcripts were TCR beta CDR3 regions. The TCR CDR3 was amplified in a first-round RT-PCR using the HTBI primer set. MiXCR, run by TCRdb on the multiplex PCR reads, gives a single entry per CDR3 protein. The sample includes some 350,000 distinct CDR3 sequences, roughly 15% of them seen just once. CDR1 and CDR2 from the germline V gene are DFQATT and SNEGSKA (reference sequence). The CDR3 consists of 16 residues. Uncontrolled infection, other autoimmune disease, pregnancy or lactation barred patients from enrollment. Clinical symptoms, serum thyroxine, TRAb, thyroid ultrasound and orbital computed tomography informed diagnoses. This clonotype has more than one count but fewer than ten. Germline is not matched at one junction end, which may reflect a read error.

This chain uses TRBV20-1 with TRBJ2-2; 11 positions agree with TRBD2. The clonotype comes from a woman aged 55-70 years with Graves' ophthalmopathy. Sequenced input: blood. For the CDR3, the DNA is TGCAGTACTAGAGATCGACTAGCGGGACGAACCGGGGAGCTGTTTTTT. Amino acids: CSTRDRLAGRTGELFF.